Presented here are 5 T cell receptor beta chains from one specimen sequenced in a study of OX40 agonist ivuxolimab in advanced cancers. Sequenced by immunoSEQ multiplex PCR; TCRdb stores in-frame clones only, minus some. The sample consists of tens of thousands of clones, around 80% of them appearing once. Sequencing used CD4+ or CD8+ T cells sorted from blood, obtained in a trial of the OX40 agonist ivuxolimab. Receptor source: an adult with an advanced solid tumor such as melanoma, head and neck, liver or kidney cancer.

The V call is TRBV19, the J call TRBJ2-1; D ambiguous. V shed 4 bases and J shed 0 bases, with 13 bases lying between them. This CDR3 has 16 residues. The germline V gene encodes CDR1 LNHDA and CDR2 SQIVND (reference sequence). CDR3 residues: CASSRELISSYNEQFF. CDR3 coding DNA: TGTGCCAGTAGTAGGGAACTCATAAGCTCCTACAATGAGCAGTTCTTC.

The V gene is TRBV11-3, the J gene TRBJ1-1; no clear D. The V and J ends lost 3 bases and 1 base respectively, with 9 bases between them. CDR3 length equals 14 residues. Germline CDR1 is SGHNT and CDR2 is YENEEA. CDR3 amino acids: CASSFDAQNTEAFF. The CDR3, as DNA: TGTGCCAGCAGCTTTGATGCTCAGAACACTGAAGCTTTCTTT.

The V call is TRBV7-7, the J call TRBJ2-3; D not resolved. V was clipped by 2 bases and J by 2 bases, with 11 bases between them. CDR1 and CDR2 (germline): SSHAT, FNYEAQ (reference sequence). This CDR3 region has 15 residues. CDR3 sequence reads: CASSLHKTVTDTQYF. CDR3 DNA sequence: TGTGCCAGCAGCTTACATAAAACAGTCACAGATACGCAGTATTTT.

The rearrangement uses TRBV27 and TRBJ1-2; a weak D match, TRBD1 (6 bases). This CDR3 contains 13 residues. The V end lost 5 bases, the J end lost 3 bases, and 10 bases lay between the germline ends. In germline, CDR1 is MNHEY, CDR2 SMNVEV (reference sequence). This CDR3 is CASSVDSDYGYTF. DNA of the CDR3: TGTGCCAGCAGTGTGGACAGCGACTATGGCTACACCTTC.

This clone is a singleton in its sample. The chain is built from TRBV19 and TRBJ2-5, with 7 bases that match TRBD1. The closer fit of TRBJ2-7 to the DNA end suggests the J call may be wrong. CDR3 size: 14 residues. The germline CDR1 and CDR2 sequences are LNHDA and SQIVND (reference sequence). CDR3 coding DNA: TGTGCCAGTAGTACGCCGGGACAGTCCTACGAGCAGTACTTC. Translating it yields CASSTPGQSYEQYF.